These 27 T cell receptor beta chains came from one sample sequenced in a study of blood T cell repertoires in COVID-19. Profiled with immunoSEQ multiplex PCR; TCRdb holds only in-frame clones, not every one. The table lists 250,000 or so clones, about nine tenths of them singletons. The specimen was peripheral blood. These receptor sequences come from a man aged 35 to 55 with active or convalescent COVID-19.

The chain couples TRBV27 to TRBJ1-5; TRBD1 matches at 7 bases. Germline V CDR1 and CDR2: MNHEY, SMNVEV (reference sequence). This CDR3 comprises 12 residues. V was pared by 6 bases and J by 4 bases, with 0 bases of the junction left unmatched. The CDR3 DNA reads as TGTGCCAGCAGGACAGGGAATCAGCCCCAGCATTTT. The encoded protein is CASRTGNQPQHF.

The chain links TRBV29-1 to TRBJ2-3, with 7 bases lining up with TRBD1. This CDR3 spans 14 amino acids. V dropped 3 bases and J dropped 5; count of bases not matched to a gene: 8. Germline V lookup: CDR1 SQVTM, CDR2 ANQGSEA. The DNA of the CDR3 is TGCAGCGTTGACCCAGGGGGTAGGAGAGATACGCAGTATTTT. It encodes CSVDPGGRRDTQYF.

The rearrangement links TRBV7-8 to TRBJ1-2; 7 bases match TRBD1. Germline CDR1 SGHVS, CDR2 FQNEAQ. CDR3 length: 15 amino acids. Trimming removed 5 bases from V and 7 bases from J; junction bases left unmatched: 13. CDR3 bases: TGTGCCAGCAGCACCCACGACTACAGGGGCGGTGGCTACACCTTC. This codes for CASSTHDYRGGGYTF.

This chain uses TRBV6-4 with TRBJ1-4; 8 bases align to TRBD1. V lost 6 bases and J lost 2; bases outside the gene matches: 8. This CDR3 comprises 16 residues. Germline CDR1 is MRHNA and CDR2 is SNTAGT. As DNA, the CDR3 is TGTGCCAGCAGGCCTCTACAGGGGGTGACTAATGAAAAACTGTTTTTT. This encodes CASRPLQGVTNEKLFF.

This sequence joins TRBV6-5 and TRBJ1-5; 7 bases are a match to TRBD1. Germline CDR1 MNHEY, CDR2 SVGAGI. V lost 6 bases, J lost 2 bases, and 7 bases stayed unmatched. This CDR3 region has 15 residues. CDR3 in DNA: TGTGCCAGCAGACGGACAGGACTGGGCAATCAGCCCCAGCATTTT. Amino acid sequence: CASRRTGLGNQPQHF.

This clone appeared a few times. The gene calls are TRBV2 and TRBJ1-1; no firm D call. Trimming stripped 10 bases from V and 2 bases from J, with 11 bases between. CDR1 SNHLY and CDR2 FYNNEI come from the germline V gene. The CDR3 is 12 amino acids. The CDR3 DNA reads as TGTGCCATCCAAGAGGGAAACACTGAAGCTTTCTTT. This sequence encodes CAIQEGNTEAFF. The full variable domain, rest sourced from reference TRBV2 and TRBJ1-1, is EPEVTQTPSHQVTQMGQEVILRCVPISNHLYFYWYRQILGQKVEFLVSFYNNEISEKSEIFDDQFSVERPDGSNFTLKIRSTKLEDSAMYFCAIQEGNTEAFFGQGTRLTVV.

The chain has TRBV6-6 and TRBJ2-7, with a weak D call TRBD2 (6 bases). Germline V gene data show CDR1 as MNHNY and CDR2 as SVGAGI (reference sequence). The V gene lost 3 bases and the J gene lost 8 bases, with 11 bases spanning the gap. The CDR3 contains 12 residues. DNA of the CDR3: TGTGCCAGCAGTTATCCCGGGGGTAAGCAGTACTTC. It specifies CASSYPGGKQYF.

The V and J genes are TRBV29-1 and TRBJ2-1; D is perhaps TRBD1 (7 bases). Germline values: CDR1 SQVTM, CDR2 ANQGSEA. V was clipped by 5 bases and J by 7 bases, with 21 bases between them. The CDR3 runs to 15 residues. The CDR3 DNA follows: TGCAGCGTTTCTGAAGGCCAGGGGGGAAATAATGAGCAGTTCTTC. This translates into CSVSEGQGGNNEQFF.

This chain links TRBV5-1 with TRBJ2-7; 7 bases align to TRBD1. The CDR3 covers 14 residues. Looked up from germline, CDR1 is SGHRS and CDR2 is YFSETQ. Trimming took 4 bases from V and 2 from J; bases not matched to a gene: 6. CDR3 region: CASSIDRAAYEQYF. CDR3 DNA sequence: TGCGCCAGCAGCATTGACAGGGCTGCCTACGAGCAGTACTTC.

This chain links TRBV9 with TRBJ1-5; 7 positions match TRBD1. The CDR3 is 18 amino acids. CDR1 is SGDLS, CDR2 YYNGEE, per germline. J gave up 2 bases and V 3 bases, and 14 bases lay outside the gene matches. This CDR3 reads CASSGQRLQGPGNQPQHF. CDR3 DNA: TGTGCCAGCAGCGGGCAACGACTACAGGGGCCGGGCAATCAGCCCCAGCATTTT. The variable domain in full, completed from reference TRBV9 and TRBJ1-5, reads DSGVTQTPKHLITATGQRVTLRCSPRSGDLSVYWYQQSLDQGLQFLIQYYNGEERAKGNILERFSAQQFPDLHSELNLSSLELGDSALYFCASSGQRLQGPGNQPQHFGDGTRLSIL.

V usage is TRBV3-1 (or the pseudogene TRBV3-2) and J usage is TRBJ2-6; D call uncertain. With 2 bases removed from V and 0 bases from J, the gap between germline ends came to 14 bases. The CDR3 has 18 residues. The germline CDR1 and CDR2 sequences are LGHDT and YNNKEL (reference sequence). CDR3 protein: CASSQRSGRVSGANVLTF. In DNA form, the CDR3 reads TGTGCCAGCAGCCAAAGGTCGGGTCGGGTCTCTGGGGCCAACGTCCTGACTTTC.

This chain joins TRBV28 and TRBJ2-1; D remains ambiguous. The germline V gene has CDR1 MDHEN and CDR2 SYDVKM. The length of the CDR3 is 13 residues. The V gene lost 6 bases and the J gene lost 0 bases, with 6 bases spanning the gap. The CDR3, as DNA: TGTGCCAGCAGGGTTAGCTCCTACAATGAGCAGTTCTTC. Protein product: CASRVSSYNEQFF.

The rearrangement uses TRBV19 and TRBJ1-5; 7 nucleotides line up with TRBD1. V lost 6 bases and J lost 4; bases outside the gene matches: 6. CDR1 is LNHDA and CDR2 is SQIVND in the germline V gene (reference sequence). The CDR3 sequence is 14 residues long. This chain's CDR3 is CASSVTGPNQPQHF. The DNA for the CDR3 is TGTGCCAGTAGCGTGACAGGGCCTAATCAGCCCCAGCATTTT.

The V and J genes are TRBV30 and TRBJ1-1; D is undetermined. Germline V lookup: CDR1 GTSNPN, CDR2 SVGIG (reference sequence). The CDR3 consists of 10 residues. V shed 7 bases and J shed 7 bases, with 10 bases lying between them. CDR3 loop: CALRRGEAFF. In DNA form, the CDR3 reads TGTGCCTTGAGACGGGGTGAAGCTTTCTTT.

This clone showed up just once. CDR3 residues: CASSPSGGFYNEQFF. The CDR3, as DNA: TGTGCCAGCAGCCCTTCGGGGGGTTTCTACAATGAGCAGTTCTTC. This chain uses TRBV5-5 with TRBJ2-1; TRBD2 aligns across 7 bases. Germline V gene sequence: CDR1 SGHKS, CDR2 YYEKEE (reference sequence). Germline trimming cut 4 bases from V and 3 bases from J; bases unmatched to any gene: 7. The CDR3 spans 15 residues.

The J gene is TRBJ1-5, the V gene TRBV28; 9 bases line up with TRBD1. V lost 6 bases, J lost 0 bases, and 9 bases stayed unmatched. Germline CDR1 MDHEN, CDR2 SYDVKM. The CDR3 sequence is 17 residues long. This CDR3 is CASSRQGGSYSNQPQHF. The CDR3, as DNA: TGTGCCAGCAGCCGACAGGGGGGCTCTTATAGCAATCAGCCCCAGCATTTT.

The chain joins TRBV30 to TRBJ2-1; 8 bases align to TRBD2. Trimming cost V 4 bases and J 6 bases; bases outside gene matches: 5. Germline CDR1 GTSNPN, CDR2 SVGIG (reference sequence). The CDR3 totals 13 residues. The CDR3, as DNA: TGTGCCTGGACCGGACTAGCTCCCAATGAGCAGTTCTTC. Translating gives CAWTGLAPNEQFF.

The chain uses TRBV30 and TRBJ1-6; 7 positions agree with TRBD1. CDR1 is GTSNPN, CDR2 SVGIG, per germline (reference sequence). With 4 bases clipped from V and 2 bases from J, the junction kept 5 bases outside the gene matches. The CDR3 spans 15 residues. The CDR3 DNA follows: TGTGCCTGGACCCTACAGGGGACCTATAATTCACCCCTCCACTTT. Its protein is CAWTLQGTYNSPLHF.

The chain links TRBV5-4 to TRBJ2-3, with no clear D. The CDR3 is 13 amino acids. Germline lookup yields CDR1 SGHNT and CDR2 YYREEE (reference sequence). V dropped 0 bases and J dropped 2 bases, with 4 bases sitting between them. The CDR3 bases are TGTGCCAGCAGCTTGGACTTCACAGATACGCAGTATTTT. This encodes CASSLDFTDTQYF.

The gene calls are TRBV5-4 and TRBJ1-6, with 7 nucleotides matching TRBD1. The CDR3 has 16 amino acids. Germline V CDR1 and CDR2: SGHNT, YYREEE (reference sequence). The V and J ends lost 4 bases and 14 bases, in that order; junction bases with no gene match: 18. The CDR3 reads CASSPGQAGAVRTLHF. The CDR3, as DNA: TGTGCCAGCAGCCCCGGACAGGCAGGGGCTGTGAGAACCCTCCACTTT.

This chain connects TRBV10-2 to TRBJ1-2; 7 bases are a match to TRBD1. J gave up 0 bases and V 6 bases, and 4 bases lay outside the gene matches. The germline V gene has CDR1 WSHSY and CDR2 SAAADI. The CDR3 has 14 residues. The CDR3 DNA reads TGCGCCAGCAGGGGGACAGCTTCTAACTATGGCTACACCTTC. Encoded protein: CASRGTASNYGYTF.

This chain uses TRBV30 with TRBJ2-7, with 16 positions matching TRBD2. Germline-derived CDR1 and CDR2 are GTSNPN and SVGIG (reference sequence). The CDR3 totals 17 residues. Trimming removed 7 bases from V and 1 base from J; junction bases left unmatched: 10. The CDR3 nucleotides read TGTGCCTCAGAGGGACTAGCGGGAGGGGCGGGGTCCTACGAGCAGTACTTC. Translated: CASEGLAGGAGSYEQYF.

This clone was detected once. This chain connects TRBV28 to TRBJ1-6; no clear D. The V end was cut by 6 bases, the J end by 9 bases, with 21 bases between. The CDR3 consists of 16 residues. CDR1 and CDR2 from the germline V gene are MDHEN and SYDVKM. The CDR3 DNA is TGTGCCAGCAGGACGGGAGGGAGGGTCGACCGTTCACCCCTCCACTTT. It is translated as CASRTGGRVDRSPLHF.

CDR3 amino acids: CASSGGGYEQYF. DNA for the CDR3: TGCGCCAGCAGCGGGGGAGGGTACGAGCAGTACTTC. J is TRBJ2-7 and V is TRBV5-1; 7 nucleotides agree with TRBD2. This CDR3 is built from 12 residues. V gave up 4 bases and J gave up 4 bases; unmatched junction bases: 2. Germline CDR1 and CDR2: SGHRS and YFSETQ. The full variable domain, completed using reference TRBV5-1 and TRBJ2-7, is KAGVTQTPRYLIKTRGQQVTLSCSPISGHRSVSWYQQTPGQGLQFLFEYFSETQRNKGNFPGRFSGRQFSNSRSEMNVSTLELGDSALYLCASSGGGYEQYFGPGTRLTVT.

The chain combines TRBV12-1 with TRBJ2-7; no check of the table's D call, TRBD1, against the DNA was made. TRBV12-1 is designated a pseudogene. This CDR3 spans 13 amino acids. The CDR3 protein is CASSWDRGYEQYF. In nucleotides, the CDR3 is TGTGCCAGCAGCTGGGACAGGGGATACGAGCAGTACTTC.

This chain joins TRBV27 and TRBJ1-4, with TRBD1 matching 7 bases. Germline CDR1 MNHEY, CDR2 SMNVEV (reference sequence). CDR3 length: 13 residues. The trim removed 4 bases at V and 7 bases at J, leaving 3 bases unmatched. CDR3 bases: TGTGCCAGCAGTTGGCGGGACAGTGAAAAACTGTTTTTT. Its translation: CASSWRDSEKLFF.

This chain connects TRBV12-1 to TRBJ1-2; the D segment call TRBD1 is taken from the table without a DNA check. TRBV12-1 is listed as a pseudogene. The CDR3 is made up of 15 amino acids. The CDR3 reads CASSWGAGGPYGYTF. CDR3 sequence (DNA): TGTGCCAGCAGCTGGGGGGCAGGGGGACCGTATGGCTACACCTTC.